The source of this T cell receptor beta chain is a study of CD8 T cells in Susac syndrome. General study findings and limits: Regarding the TCR sequencing and HLA analysis, the study admitted that a relatively small number of individuals were involved.

Controls were drawn from healthy donors and were matched for age and sex. For this clonotype: Its cognate antigen is unknown.

The germline V and J ends were trimmed by 2 bases and 5 bases, with 11 bases remaining between them. The CDR3 extends over 14 amino acids. In germline, CDR1 is SGHDN, CDR2 FVKESK. The authors reverse transcribed about 0.5 to 1 ug RNA with random hexamers. It was immunoSEQ multiplex PCR that amplified TCR beta CDR3 across 54 Vbeta and 13 Jbeta. TCRdb ran MiXCR on the immunoSEQ multiplex PCR reads and lists one entry per CDR3 protein. There are about 140,000 distinct CDR3 sequences in the sample; approximately 95% occur only once, and about 0.25% lies in the top ten. The specimen sequenced was CD8+ T cells from PBMCs. This receptor was taken from a human donor in good health. The chain uses TRBV14 and TRBJ2-3; D is ambiguous. The CDR3 DNA is TGTGCCAGCAGCCAAATTTCCACGGGAGATACGCAGTATTTT. This codes for CASSQISTGDTQYF.